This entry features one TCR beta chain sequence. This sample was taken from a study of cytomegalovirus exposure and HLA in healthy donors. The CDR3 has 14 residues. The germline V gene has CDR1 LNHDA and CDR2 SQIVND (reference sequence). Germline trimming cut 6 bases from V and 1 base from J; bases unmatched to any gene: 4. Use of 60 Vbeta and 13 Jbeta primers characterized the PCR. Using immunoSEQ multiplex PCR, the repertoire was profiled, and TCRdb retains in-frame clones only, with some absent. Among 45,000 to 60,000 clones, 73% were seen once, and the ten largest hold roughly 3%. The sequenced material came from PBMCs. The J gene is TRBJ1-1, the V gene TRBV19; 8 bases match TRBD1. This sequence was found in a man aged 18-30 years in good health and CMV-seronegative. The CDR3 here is CASSTGQANTEAFF. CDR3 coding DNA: TGTGCCAGTAGCACGGGACAGGCGAACACTGAAGCTTTCTTT.